The 16 T cell receptor beta chains presented below share a single source sample, sequenced in a study of tumor-infiltrating lymphocytes in primary liver carcinoma. TCR beta cDNA was prepared out of 500 ng total RNA by means of a constant-region primer. Amplification in three nested multiplex PCR rounds with slightly modified ARM-PCR gave rise to TCR beta libraries. Amplification in the first two PCR rounds was performed using TRBV1-TRBV30 forward primers and a C-beta reverse primer for 10 cycles each. TCRdb re-derived calls from the multiplex PCR reads in MiXCR, one entry per CDR3 protein. The table includes around 120,000 distinct CDR3 sequences, around 70% detected once. Extraction of RNA together with DNA used 20-30 mg of unsorted bulk tissue. Sequencing used tumor-adjacent normal liver tissue. The receptor set was obtained from a woman aged 60-75 years with primary liver carcinoma and hepatitis B virus infection.

This clonotype was seen many times. V is TRBV13 and J is TRBJ2-4, with D possibly TRBD2 on 6 matching bases. The CDR3 loop spans 14 amino acids. Looked up from germline, CDR1 is PRHDT and CDR2 is FYEKMQ (reference sequence). Between the trimmed V and J ends, which lost 6 bases and 4 bases, there was a span of 13 bases. DNA for the CDR3: TGTGCCAGCAGGCCGCAGGGAGGAAAAAACATTCAGTACTTC. Encoded protein: CASRPQGGKNIQYF.

Concerning this clonotype itself: One end of the junction does not line up with germline, which may come from a read error. V and J are TRBV6-5 and TRBJ2-2; TRBD2 aligns across 7 bases. Germline loops: CDR1 MNHEY, CDR2 SVGAGI. The CDR3 sequence is 15 residues long. The CDR3 region is CASRDQYIGSGELIF. In DNA form, the CDR3 reads TGTGCCAGCAGGGATCAGTACATCGGGAGCGGGGAGCTGATTTTT.

The table lists this clonotype with many counts. CDR3 region: CASSYSPLAGHTDTQYF. In DNA, the CDR3 is TGTGCCAGCAGTTACTCCCCGCTAGCGGGACACACAGATACGCAGTATTTT. The V gene is TRBV6-5, the J gene TRBJ2-3; TRBD2 matches at 9 bases. With 0 bases clipped from V and 2 bases from J, the junction kept 6 bases outside the gene matches. Germline CDR1 reads MNHEY; CDR2 reads SVGAGI. The length of the CDR3 is 17 residues.

About this clonotype itself: This clone may be a read error of a much larger clone one base away. The CDR3 region has the DNA TGTGCCATCAGAAGGGCAGGGTTAAGGAGAAACACTGAAGCTTTCTTT. It specifies CAIRRAGLRRNTEAFF. The rearrangement uses TRBV28 and TRBJ1-1; a weak D match, TRBD1 (5 bases). Germline CDR1 and CDR2: MDHEN and SYDVKM. There are 16 residues in the CDR3. Deletions cut 10 bases from V and 2 bases from J, with 23 bases between.

Comment on this clonotype: A much larger clone is a single base away; this may be a read error. This CDR3 is CANSQLRGQGASNYGYTF. CDR3 nucleotide sequence: TGTGCCAACAGCCAACTCAGAGGACAGGGGGCCTCAAACTATGGCTACACCTTC. The chain has TRBV5-6 and TRBJ1-2; TRBD1 matches 11 bases. Germline CDR1 reads SGHDT; CDR2 reads YYEEEE. The CDR3 extends over 18 amino acids. The variable domain in full, with the rest retrieved from reference TRBV5-6 and TRBJ1-2, is DAGVTQSPTHLIKTRGQQVTLRCSPKSGHDTVSWYQQALGQGPQFIFQYYEEEERQRGNFPDRFSGHQFPNYSSELNVNALLLGDSALYLCANSQLRGQGASNYGYTFGSGTRLTVV.

As to this clonotype: The CDR3 end shows no conserved phenylalanine or tryptophan, and so a read error is likely. This chain connects TRBV4-2 to TRBJ1-5; TRBD1 aligns across 9 bases. Germline loops: CDR1 LGHNA, CDR2 YNFKEQ. The CDR3 sequence is 15 residues long. CDR3: CVSSQDGQGSQPQHS. The CDR3 bases are TGTGTCAGCAGCCAAGATGGACAGGGGAGTCAGCCCCAGCATTCT.

About this clonotype itself: Likely a read error: the CDR3 ends without its conserved phenylalanine or tryptophan. The V and J genes are TRBV5-6 and TRBJ2-3; D is possibly TRBD2 (7 bases). CDR1 is SGHDT and CDR2 is YYEEEE in the germline V gene. The germline V and J ends were trimmed by 4 bases and 2 bases, with 17 bases remaining between them. This CDR3 region has 16 residues. The CDR3 DNA sequence: TGTGCCAGCAGCCTGGACAGCGGGACGGCCACAGATACGCAGTATTGT. This gives the protein CASSLDSGTATDTQYC.

Worth noting for this clonotype: Given a much more abundant clone one base away, this may be a read error. The chain joins TRBV28 to TRBJ2-7, with TRBD1 as a possible D gene (5 bases). CDR3 length: 16 amino acids. Germline-derived CDR1 and CDR2 are MDHEN and SYDVKM. The CDR3 sequence: CASSEPVTDITYEQHF. CDR3 DNA sequence: TGTGCCAGCAGTGAACCAGTGACAGATATCACCTACGAGCAGCACTTC.

As concerns this clonotype: The junction differs from germline at one of its ends, possibly a read error. The rearrangement uses TRBV12-3 or TRBV12-4 and TRBJ2-3; D possibly matches TRBD1 or TRBD2 (5 bases each). The CDR3 is 13 residues long. CDR3 protein: CASSWGTWDTQYF. CDR3 DNA: TGTGCCAGCAGTTGGGGGACGTGGGATACCCAGTATTTT.

The rearrangement joins TRBV7-3 to TRBJ2-1; D gene unclear. This CDR3 contains 13 residues. The germline gives CDR1 SGHTA, CDR2 FQGTGA. Deletions cut 5 bases from V and 8 bases from J, with 13 bases between. The CDR3 DNA reads TGTGCCAGCAGCCAGCCATTTGGGGATGAGCAGTTCTTC. Protein: CASSQPFGDEQFF.

As to this clonotype: A much larger clonotype is one base distant, so this may be a read error. The chain employs TRBV5-1 and TRBJ2-1; D may be TRBD2 (7 bases). Germline V gene data show CDR1 as SGHRS and CDR2 as YFSETQ. The CDR3 extends over 15 amino acids. With 0 bases removed from V and 6 bases from J, the gap between germline ends came to 13 bases. CDR3 sequence: CASSLEGGGINEQFF. The DNA of the CDR3 is TGCGCCAGCAGCTTGGAGGGAGGGGGGATCAATGAGCAGTTCTTC.

This clonotype occurred many times. The chain links TRBV12-3 or TRBV12-4 to TRBJ2-7, with 7 bases matching TRBD1. The ends lost 7 bases at V and 9 bases at J; junction bases unmatched: 15. This CDR3 comprises 14 residues. The CDR3 sequence is CASTKTQGSLRQYF. The CDR3 DNA reads as TGTGCCAGCACCAAAACACAGGGGTCCCTCCGGCAGTACTTC.

Note on this clonotype: This clone may be a read error of a much larger clone one base away. The chain is built from TRBV7-9 and TRBJ2-6; D is unclear. This CDR3 has 18 residues. Germline values: CDR1 SEHNR, CDR2 FQNEAQ (reference sequence). CDR3 region: CARSLVVGVNKGANVLTF. In nucleotides, the CDR3 is TGTGCCAGGAGCTTAGTAGTAGGCGTAAATAAGGGGGCCAACGTCCTGACTTTC. The entire variable domain, with the rest obtained from reference TRBV7-9 and TRBJ2-6, is as follows: DTGVSQNPRHKITKRGQNVTFRCDPISEHNRLYWYRQTLGQGPEFLTYFQNEAQLEKSRLLSDRFSAERPKGSFSTLEIQRTEQGDSAMYLCARSLVVGVNKGANVLTFGAGSRLTVL.

As to this clonotype: A read error may produce the germline difference seen at one junction end. The chain has TRBV7-8 and TRBJ2-1, with D perhaps matching TRBD1 or TRBD2 (5 bases each). CDR1 is SGHVS and CDR2 is FQNEAQ in the germline V gene. CDR3 length: 15 amino acids. CDR3 in DNA: TGTGCCCGCAGCTCGGGACGGTCCACCTACAATGGGCAGTTCTTC. The encoded protein is CARSSGRSTYNGQFF.

In the case of this clonotype: Germline and junction disagree at one end, which may indicate a read error. V usage is TRBV4-2 and J usage is TRBJ1-2, with no clear D. Germline V CDR1 and CDR2: LGHNA, YNFKEQ. The CDR3 is made up of 14 amino acids. CDR3 region: CASSQQGRGNGYTF. The CDR3 nucleotides read TGTGCCAGTAGCCAACAAGGGCGCGGTAATGGCTACACCTTC.

About this clonotype: The junction departs from the called germline gene at one end, perhaps through a read error. J is TRBJ2-1 and V is TRBV11-2; TRBD2 agrees at 9 bases. The CDR3 sequence is 14 residues long. Germline V lookup: CDR1 SGHAT, CDR2 FQNNGV. The CDR3 coding sequence is TGTGCCAGTAGCTCCATAGCGGGGGCGCATGAGCAGTTCTTC. Amino acids: CASSSIAGAHEQFF. Full variable domain (remainder filled in from reference TRBV11-2 and TRBJ2-1): EAGVAQSPRYKIIEKRQSVAFWCNPISGHATLYWYQQILGQGPKLLIQFQNNGVVDDSQLPKDRFSAERLKGVDSTLKIQPAKLEDSAVYLCASSSIAGAHEQFFGPGTRLTVL.